This T cell receptor (beta chain) was sequenced during a study of CD8 T cells in ankylosing spondylitis. One entry per CDR3 protein, called by TCRdb with MiXCR from the 5' RACE reads. The table lists hundreds of thousands of distinct CDR3 sequences, 25% to 30% of them singletons. This clonotype occurred a few times. Antigen: not known. Findings and caveats of the study: One TCR beta motif, made up of seven to nine highly homologous variants, appeared characteristic of ankylosing spondylitis blood.

This receptor was identified in a male donor with ankylosing spondylitis. The sequenced sample was blood, either unsorted or a sorted T cell fraction (not recorded which).

The CDR3 DNA reads as TGTGCCAGCAGCTTAGTAGCGGGACTGTACACCGGGGAGCTGTTTTTT. This gives the protein CASSLVAGLYTGELFF. The chain couples TRBV7-8 to TRBJ2-2, with TRBD2 identical over 8 bases. V lost 1 base, J lost 3 bases, and 4 bases stayed unmatched. Germline CDR1 is SGHVS and CDR2 is FQNEAQ. The CDR3 runs 16 residues.